In this sample, the clone carrying this TCR beta chain turned up a few times. The target antigen is unknown. The data derive from a study of response to subunit inactivated influenza vaccine. Points from the study as a whole: Authors suggested few new T cells are recruited by each seasonal influenza vaccination.

The CDR3 is 15 residues long. Unmatched junction bases numbered 1, after V lost 0 bases and J lost 6 bases. Germline-derived CDR1 and CDR2 are SGDLS and YYNGEE. In TCRdb, the RT-PCR reads were re-called with MiXCR into one record per CDR3 protein. The sample yields about 650,000 distinct CDR3 sequences, 13% to 15% seen once. The sample consisted of PBMCs from blood, taken around 15 days before vaccination. This TCR derives from a man aged 50-60 years who received an inactivated influenza vaccine. The chain combines TRBV9 with TRBJ2-1; 12 bases align to TRBD2. CDR3 nucleotides: TGTGCCAGCAGCGTAGGGACTAGCGGGGCCAATGAGCAGTTCTTC. Residues: CASSVGTSGANEQFF. The full variable domain, rest sourced from reference TRBV9 and TRBJ2-1, is DSGVTQTPKHLITATGQRVTLRCSPRSGDLSVYWYQQSLDQGLQFLIQYYNGEERAKGNILERFSAQQFPDLHSELNLSSLELGDSALYFCASSVGTSGANEQFFGPGTRLTVL.